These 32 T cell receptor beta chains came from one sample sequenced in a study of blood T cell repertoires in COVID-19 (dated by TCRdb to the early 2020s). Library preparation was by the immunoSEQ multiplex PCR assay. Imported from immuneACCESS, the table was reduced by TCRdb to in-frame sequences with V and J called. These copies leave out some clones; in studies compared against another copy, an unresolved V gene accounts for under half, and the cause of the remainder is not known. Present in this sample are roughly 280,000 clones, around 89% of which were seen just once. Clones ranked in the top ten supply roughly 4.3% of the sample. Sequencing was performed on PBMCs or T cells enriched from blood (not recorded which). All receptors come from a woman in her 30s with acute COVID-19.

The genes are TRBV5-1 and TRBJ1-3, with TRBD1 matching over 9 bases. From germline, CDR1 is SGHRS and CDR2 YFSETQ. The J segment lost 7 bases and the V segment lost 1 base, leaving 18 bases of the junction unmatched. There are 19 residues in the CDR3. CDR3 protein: CASSLKPADRGGAGNTIYF. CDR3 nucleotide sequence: TGCGCCAGCAGCTTGAAACCCGCCGACAGGGGGGGCGCCGGGAACACCATATATTTT.

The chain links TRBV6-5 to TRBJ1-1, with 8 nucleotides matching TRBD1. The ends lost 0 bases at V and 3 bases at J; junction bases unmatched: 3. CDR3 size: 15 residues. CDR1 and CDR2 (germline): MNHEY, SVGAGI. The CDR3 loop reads CASSYSDRADTEAFF. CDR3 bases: TGTGCCAGCAGTTACTCGGACAGGGCGGACACTGAAGCTTTCTTT.

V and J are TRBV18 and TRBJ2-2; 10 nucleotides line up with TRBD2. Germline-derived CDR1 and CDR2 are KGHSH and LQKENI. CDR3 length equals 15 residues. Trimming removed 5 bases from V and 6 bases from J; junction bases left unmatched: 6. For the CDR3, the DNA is TGTGCCAGCTCATATTCCGGGACTAGCGCCGGGGAGCTGTTTTTT. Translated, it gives CASSYSGTSAGELFF.

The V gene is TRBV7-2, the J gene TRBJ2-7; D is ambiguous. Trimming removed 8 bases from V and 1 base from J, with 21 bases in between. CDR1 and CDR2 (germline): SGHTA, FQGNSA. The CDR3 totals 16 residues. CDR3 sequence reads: CASAANPPRGSYEQYF. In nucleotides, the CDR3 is TGTGCCAGCGCCGCGAACCCGCCCCGAGGTTCCTACGAGCAGTACTTC.

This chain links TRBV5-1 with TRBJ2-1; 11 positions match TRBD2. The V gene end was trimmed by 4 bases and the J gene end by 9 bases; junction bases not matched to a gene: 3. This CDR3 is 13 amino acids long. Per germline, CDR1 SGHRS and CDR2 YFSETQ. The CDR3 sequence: CASSLGTSGEQFF. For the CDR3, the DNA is TGCGCCAGCAGCCTCGGGACTAGCGGTGAGCAGTTCTTC.

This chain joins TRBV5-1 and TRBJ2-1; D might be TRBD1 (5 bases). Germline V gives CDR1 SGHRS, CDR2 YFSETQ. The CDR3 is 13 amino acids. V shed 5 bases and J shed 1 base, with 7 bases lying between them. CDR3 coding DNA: TGCGCCAGCAGAGGGGCATCCTACAATGAGCAGTTCTTC. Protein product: CASRGASYNEQFF.

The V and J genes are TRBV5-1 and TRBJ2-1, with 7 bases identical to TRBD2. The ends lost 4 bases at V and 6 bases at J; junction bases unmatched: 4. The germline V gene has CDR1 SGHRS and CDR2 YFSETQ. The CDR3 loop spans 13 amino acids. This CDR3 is CASSGGSFNEQFF. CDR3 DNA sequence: TGCGCCAGCAGCGGCGGGAGTTTCAATGAGCAGTTCTTC.

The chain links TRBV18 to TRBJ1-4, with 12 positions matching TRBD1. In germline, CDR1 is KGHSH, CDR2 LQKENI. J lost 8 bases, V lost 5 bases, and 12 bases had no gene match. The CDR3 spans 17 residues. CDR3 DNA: TGTGCCAGCTCATCCTCAATGACCGGGACAGGGGGCGAAAAACTGTTTTTT. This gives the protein CASSSSMTGTGGEKLFF. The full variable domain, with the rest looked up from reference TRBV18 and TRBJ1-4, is NAGVMQNPRHLVRRRGQEARLRCSPMKGHSHVYWYRQLPEEGLKFMVYLQKENIIDESGMPKERFSAEFPKEGPSILRIQQVVRGDSAAYFCASSSSMTGTGGEKLFFGSGTQLSVL.

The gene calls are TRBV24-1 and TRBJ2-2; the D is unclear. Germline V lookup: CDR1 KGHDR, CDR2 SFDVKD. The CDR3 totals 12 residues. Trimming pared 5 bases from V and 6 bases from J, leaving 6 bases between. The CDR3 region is CATSGAAGELFF. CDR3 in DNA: TGTGCCACCAGTGGGGCAGCCGGGGAGCTGTTTTTT.

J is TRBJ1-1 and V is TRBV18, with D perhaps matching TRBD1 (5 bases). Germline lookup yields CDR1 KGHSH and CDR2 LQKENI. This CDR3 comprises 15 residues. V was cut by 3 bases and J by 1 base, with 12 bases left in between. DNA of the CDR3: TGTGCCAGCTCACCTTTCGTGGGGCAGAACACTGAAGCTTTCTTT. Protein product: CASSPFVGQNTEAFF.

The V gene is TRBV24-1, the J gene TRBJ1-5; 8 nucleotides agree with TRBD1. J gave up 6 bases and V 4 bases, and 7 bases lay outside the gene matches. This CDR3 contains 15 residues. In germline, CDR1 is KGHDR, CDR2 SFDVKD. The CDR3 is CATSDRGQGGQPQHF. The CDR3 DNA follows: TGTGCCACCAGTGACCGAGGACAGGGAGGTCAGCCCCAGCATTTT.

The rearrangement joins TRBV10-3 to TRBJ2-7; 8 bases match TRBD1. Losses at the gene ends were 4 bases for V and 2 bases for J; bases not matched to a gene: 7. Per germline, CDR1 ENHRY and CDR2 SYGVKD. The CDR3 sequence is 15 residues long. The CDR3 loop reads CAISVDRGTPYEQYF. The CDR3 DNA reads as TGTGCCATCAGTGTAGACAGGGGTACCCCCTACGAGCAGTACTTC.

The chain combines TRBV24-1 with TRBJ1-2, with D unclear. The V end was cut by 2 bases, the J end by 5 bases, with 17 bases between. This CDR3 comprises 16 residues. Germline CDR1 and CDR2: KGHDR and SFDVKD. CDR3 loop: CATSDSGPKEVYGYTF. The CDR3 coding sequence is TGTGCCACCAGTGATTCCGGTCCGAAAGAGGTATATGGCTACACCTTC.

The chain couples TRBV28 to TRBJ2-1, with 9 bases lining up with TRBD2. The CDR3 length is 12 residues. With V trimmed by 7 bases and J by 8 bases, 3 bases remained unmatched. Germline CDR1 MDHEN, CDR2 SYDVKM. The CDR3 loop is CASTQREDEQFF. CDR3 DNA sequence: TGTGCCAGCACGCAGCGGGAGGATGAGCAGTTCTTC. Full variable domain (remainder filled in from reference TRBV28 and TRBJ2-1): DVKVTQSSRYLVKRTGEKVFLECVQDMDHENMFWYRQDPGLGLRLIYFSYDVKMKEKGDIPEGYSVSREKKERFSLILESASTNQTSMYLCASTQREDEQFFGPGTRLTVL.

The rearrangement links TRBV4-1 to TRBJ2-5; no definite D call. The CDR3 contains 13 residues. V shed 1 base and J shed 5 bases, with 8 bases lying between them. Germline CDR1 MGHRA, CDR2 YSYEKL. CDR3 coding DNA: TGCGCCAGCAGCCAAGGCACATTCGAGACCCAGTACTTC. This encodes CASSQGTFETQYF.

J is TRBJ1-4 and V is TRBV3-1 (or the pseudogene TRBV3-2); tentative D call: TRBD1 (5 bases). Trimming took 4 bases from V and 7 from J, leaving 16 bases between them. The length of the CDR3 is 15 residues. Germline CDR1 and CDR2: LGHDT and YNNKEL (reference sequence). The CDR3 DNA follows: TGTGCCAGCAGCCCCTTTTTGGGGGGGGGTGAAAAACTGTTTTTT. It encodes CASSPFLGGGEKLFF.

The CDR3 bases are TGTGCCAGCAGACGACAGGGGGAGGACTATGGCTACACCTTC. It is translated as CASRRQGEDYGYTF. The genes are TRBV6-5 and TRBJ1-2; 9 nucleotides line up with TRBD1. The germline V gene encodes CDR1 MNHEY and CDR2 SVGAGI. The CDR3 runs 14 residues. Losses at the gene ends were 6 bases for V and 3 bases for J; bases not matched to a gene: 5.

CDR3 nucleotides: TGTGCCAGCAGTGAGACGGGACAGGGAAACACTGAAGCTTTCTTT. Its translation is CASSETGQGNTEAFF. The genes are TRBV6-4 and TRBJ1-1; TRBD1 matches at 9 bases. Germline V lookup: CDR1 MRHNA, CDR2 SNTAGT. Trimming removed 3 bases from V and 2 bases from J; junction bases left unmatched: 4. The CDR3 sequence is 15 residues long.

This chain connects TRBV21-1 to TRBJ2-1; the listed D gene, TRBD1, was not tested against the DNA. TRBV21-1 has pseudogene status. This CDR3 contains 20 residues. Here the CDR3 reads CASTKDRDRGGSSGNNEQFF. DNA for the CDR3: TGTGCCAGCACCAAAGACCGGGACAGGGGCGGGTCTAGCGGTAACAATGAGCAGTTCTTC.

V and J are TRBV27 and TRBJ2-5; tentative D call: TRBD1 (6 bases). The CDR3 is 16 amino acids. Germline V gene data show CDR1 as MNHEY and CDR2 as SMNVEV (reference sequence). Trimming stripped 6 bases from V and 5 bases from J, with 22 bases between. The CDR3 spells CASRPGTGRGGETQYF. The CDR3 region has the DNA TGTGCCAGCAGGCCCGGCACAGGGCGAGGTGGCGAGACCCAGTACTTC.

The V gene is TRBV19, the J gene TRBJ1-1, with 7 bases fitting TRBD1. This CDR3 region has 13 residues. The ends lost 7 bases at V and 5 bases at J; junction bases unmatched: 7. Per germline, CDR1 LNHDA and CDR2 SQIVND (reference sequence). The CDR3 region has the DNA TGTGCCAGTATTAACCCCAGGGGGACTGAAGCTTTCTTT. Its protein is CASINPRGTEAFF.

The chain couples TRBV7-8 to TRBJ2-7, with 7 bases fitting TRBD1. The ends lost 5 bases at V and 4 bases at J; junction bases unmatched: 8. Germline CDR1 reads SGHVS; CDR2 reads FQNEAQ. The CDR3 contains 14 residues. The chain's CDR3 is CASSPTGQIYEQYF. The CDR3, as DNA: TGTGCCAGCAGCCCTACGGGACAGATTTACGAGCAGTACTTC.

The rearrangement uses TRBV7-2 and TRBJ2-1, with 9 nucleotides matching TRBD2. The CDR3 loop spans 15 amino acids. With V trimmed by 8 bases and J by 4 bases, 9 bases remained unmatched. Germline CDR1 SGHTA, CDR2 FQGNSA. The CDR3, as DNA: TGTGCCAGCCATTTACGACTAGCGGTTTACAATGAGCAGTTCTTC. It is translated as CASHLRLAVYNEQFF. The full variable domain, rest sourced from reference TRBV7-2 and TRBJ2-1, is GAGVSQSPSNKVTEKGKDVELRCDPISGHTALYWYRQSLGQGLEFLIYFQGNSAPDKSGLPSDRFSAERTGGSVSTLTIQRTQQEDSAVYLCASHLRLAVYNEQFFGPGTRLTVL.

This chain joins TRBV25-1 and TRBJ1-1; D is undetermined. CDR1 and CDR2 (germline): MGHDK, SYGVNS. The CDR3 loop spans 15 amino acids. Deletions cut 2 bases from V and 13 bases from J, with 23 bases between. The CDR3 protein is CASSERVGVPAMVFF. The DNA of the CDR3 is TGTGCCAGCAGTGAAAGGGTCGGGGTCCCAGCTATGGTTTTCTTT.

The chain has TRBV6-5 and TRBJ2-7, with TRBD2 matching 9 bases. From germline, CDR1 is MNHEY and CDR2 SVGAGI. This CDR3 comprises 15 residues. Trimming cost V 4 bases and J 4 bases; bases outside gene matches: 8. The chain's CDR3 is CASSSAGGPGYEQYF. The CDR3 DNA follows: TGTGCCAGCAGTTCTGCGGGAGGGCCTGGGTACGAGCAGTACTTC.

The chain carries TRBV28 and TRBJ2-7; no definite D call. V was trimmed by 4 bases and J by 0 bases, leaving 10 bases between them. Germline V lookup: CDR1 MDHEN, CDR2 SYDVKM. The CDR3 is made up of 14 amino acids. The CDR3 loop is CASSSQKNSYEQYF. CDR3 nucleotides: TGTGCCAGCAGTTCCCAGAAGAACTCCTACGAGCAGTACTTC.

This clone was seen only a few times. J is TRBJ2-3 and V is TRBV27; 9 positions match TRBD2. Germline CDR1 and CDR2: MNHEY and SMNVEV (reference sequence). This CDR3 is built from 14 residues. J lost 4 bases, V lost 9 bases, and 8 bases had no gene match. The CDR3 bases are TGTGCCAGTTCCCTTAGCGGGAGTGCAGATACGCAGTATTTT. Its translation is CASSLSGSADTQYF.

Here the CDR3 reads CASSATGGDTIYF. As DNA, the CDR3 is TGTGCCAGCAGTGCTACAGGGGGGGACACCATATATTTT. This sequence joins TRBV2 and TRBJ1-3, with 8 positions matching TRBD1. This CDR3 has 13 amino acids. CDR1 SNHLY and CDR2 FYNNEI come from the germline V gene. Losses at the gene ends were 4 bases for V and 8 bases for J; bases not matched to a gene: 4.

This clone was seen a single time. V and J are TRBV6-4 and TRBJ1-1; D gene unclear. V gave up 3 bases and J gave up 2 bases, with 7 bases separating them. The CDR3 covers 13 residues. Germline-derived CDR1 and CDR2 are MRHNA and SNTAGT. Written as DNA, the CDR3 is TGTGCCAGCAGTGAAGGACTAAACACTGAAGCTTTCTTT. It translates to CASSEGLNTEAFF.

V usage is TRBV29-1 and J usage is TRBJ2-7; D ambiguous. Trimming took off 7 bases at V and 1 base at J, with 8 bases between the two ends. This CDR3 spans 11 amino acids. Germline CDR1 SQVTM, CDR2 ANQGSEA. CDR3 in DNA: TGCAGCGCCGGAGAATCCTACGAGCAGTACTTC. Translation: CSAGESYEQYF.

The CDR3 DNA follows: TGTGCCTGGGCCAGGGTCAGCACAGATACGCAGTATTTT. This translates into CAWARVSTDTQYF. The rearrangement links TRBV30 to TRBJ2-3, with D possibly TRBD1 on 5 matching bases. The CDR3 consists of 13 residues. Per the germline V gene, CDR1 is GTSNPN and CDR2 is SVGIG (reference sequence). Trimming stripped 5 bases from V and 0 bases from J, with 9 bases between.

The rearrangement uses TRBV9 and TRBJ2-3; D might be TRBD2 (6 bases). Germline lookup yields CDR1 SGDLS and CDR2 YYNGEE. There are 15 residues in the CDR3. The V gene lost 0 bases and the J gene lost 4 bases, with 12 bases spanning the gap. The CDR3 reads CASSVEGSSADTQYF. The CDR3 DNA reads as TGTGCCAGCAGCGTAGAGGGTTCTAGCGCAGATACGCAGTATTTT.